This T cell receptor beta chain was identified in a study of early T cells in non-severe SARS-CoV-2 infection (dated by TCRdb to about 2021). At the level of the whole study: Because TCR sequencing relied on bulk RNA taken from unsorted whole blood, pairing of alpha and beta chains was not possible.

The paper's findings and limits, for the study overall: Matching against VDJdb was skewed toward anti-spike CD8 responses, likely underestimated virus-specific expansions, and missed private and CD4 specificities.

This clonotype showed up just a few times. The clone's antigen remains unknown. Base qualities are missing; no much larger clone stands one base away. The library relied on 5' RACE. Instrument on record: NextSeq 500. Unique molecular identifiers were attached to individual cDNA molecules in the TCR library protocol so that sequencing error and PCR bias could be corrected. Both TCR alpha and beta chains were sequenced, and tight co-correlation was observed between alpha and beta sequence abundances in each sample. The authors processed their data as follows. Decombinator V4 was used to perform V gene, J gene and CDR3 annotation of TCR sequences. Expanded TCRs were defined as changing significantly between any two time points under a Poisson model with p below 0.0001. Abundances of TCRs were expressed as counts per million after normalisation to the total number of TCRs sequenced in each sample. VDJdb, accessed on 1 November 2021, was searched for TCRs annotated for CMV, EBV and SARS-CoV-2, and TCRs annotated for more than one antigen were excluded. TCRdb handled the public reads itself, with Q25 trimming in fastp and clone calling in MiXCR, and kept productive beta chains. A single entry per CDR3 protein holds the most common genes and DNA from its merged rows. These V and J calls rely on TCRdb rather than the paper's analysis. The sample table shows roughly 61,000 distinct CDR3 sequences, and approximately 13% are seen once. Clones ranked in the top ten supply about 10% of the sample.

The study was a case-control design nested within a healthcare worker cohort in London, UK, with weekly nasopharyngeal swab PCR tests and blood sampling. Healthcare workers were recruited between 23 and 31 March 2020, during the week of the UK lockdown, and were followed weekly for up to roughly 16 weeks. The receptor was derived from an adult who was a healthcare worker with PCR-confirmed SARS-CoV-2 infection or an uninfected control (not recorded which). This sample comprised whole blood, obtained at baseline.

The CDR3 reads as follows: CASSPDQVPNTEAFF. The DNA sequence follows: TGTGCCAGCAGCCCAGACCAGGTCCCGAACACTGAAGCTTTCTTT. The sequence is built from TRBV11-2 and TRBJ1-1; the D gene is unclear. The CDR3 goes from the cysteine to the phenylalanine over 15 residues. The sequence is cut down to CDR3 DNA, 45 bases in frame from base 1. The germline V gene provides CDR1 SGHAT and CDR2 FQNNGV. V gives up 5 bases and J gives up 1 base, and the segment between their germline ends measures 14 bases.